Each of the 14 T cell receptor beta chains below was sequenced from the same sample in a study of tumor-infiltrating lymphocytes in primary liver carcinoma. RNA was extracted from whole blood without cell sorting, alongside germline DNA. The investigators made TCR beta cDNA from around 540 ng total RNA, using a constant-region primer. Amplification in three nested multiplex PCR rounds with slightly modified ARM-PCR gave rise to TCR beta libraries. TRBV1-TRBV30 forward primers paired with a C-beta reverse primer drove the first two PCR rounds, about 10 cycles each. TCRdb called the multiplex PCR reads again in MiXCR, with one record for every CDR3 protein. The sample records about 300,000 distinct CDR3 sequences, around three fifths being singletons. Sequencing was performed on peripheral blood. These TCRs come from a middle-aged man with primary liver carcinoma and hepatitis B virus infection.

With respect to this clonotype: The CDR3 carries no conserved terminal phenylalanine or tryptophan, so it likely arises from a read error. The rearrangement links TRBV4-3 to TRBJ2-5; D may be TRBD2 (6 bases). This CDR3 has 15 amino acids. The V gene's germline CDR1 is LGHNA and CDR2 YSLEER. DNA of the CDR3: TGCACCAGCAGCCAAGGGATGACGGGAGAGGAGACCCAGTACGTC. Protein sequence: CTSSQGMTGEETQYV.

This clonotype was observed a single time. This sequence joins TRBV15 and TRBJ2-1; TRBD1 matches at 9 bases. This CDR3 spans 18 amino acids. V lost 0 bases to trimming and J lost 1 base; unmatched junction nucleotides: 7. Germline V gene data show CDR1 as LNHNV and CDR2 as YYDKDF (reference sequence). The CDR3: CATSRDRGTGLSYNEQFF. The DNA for the CDR3 is TGTGCCACCAGCAGAGATAGGGGGACAGGGTTATCCTACAATGAGCAGTTCTTC.

This clonotype occurred a few times. The chain recombines TRBV6-2 or TRBV6-3 with TRBJ2-5; 8 bases are a match to TRBD1. This CDR3 is built from 14 residues. Germline V lookup: CDR1 MNHEY, CDR2 SVGEGT. The V and J ends lost 7 bases and 10 bases, in that order; junction bases with no gene match: 14. The CDR3 region is CASTLRTGQFGQYF. The CDR3 DNA reads TGTGCCAGCACCCTTAGGACAGGGCAATTCGGCCAGTACTTC.

Concerning this clonotype: A much larger clone lies one base from this, so it may be a read error. As DNA, the CDR3 is TGTGACAGCAGCCAAGGCGGGTTGAACACTGAAGCTTTCTTT. Protein product: CDSSQGGLNTEAFF. The chain employs TRBV4-2 and TRBJ1-1; D not certain. Per germline, CDR1 LGHNA and CDR2 YNFKEQ. The CDR3 length is 14 residues.

On this clonotype: The junction differs from germline at one of its ends, possibly a read error. V gene TRBV11-1 combines with J gene TRBJ2-7; D call uncertain. Germline V CDR1 and CDR2: SGHAT, FQDESV (reference sequence). This CDR3 region has 15 residues. CDR3 in DNA: TGTGCCAGCAGCCGTGCTACCTACAACTCCCACGAGCAGTACTTC. Its protein product is CASSRATYNSHEQYF.

This clonotype was observed a handful of times. A read error may explain this, as a much larger clone is one base away. The chain combines TRBV6-2 or TRBV6-3 with TRBJ2-7; D is possibly TRBD1 (6 bases). The CDR3 extends over 14 amino acids. In germline, CDR1 is MNHEY, CDR2 SVGEGT. The CDR3 spells CANSYDRSAYEQYF. The CDR3 DNA follows: TGTGCCAACAGTTACGACAGGTCTGCCTACGAGCAGTACTTC.

Points on this clonotype: A much larger clone lies one base from this, so it may be a read error. CDR3 sequence reads: CNVDEGGNSPLHF. CDR3 bases: TGCAACGTTGACGAGGGGGGTAATTCACCCCTCCACTTT. The rearrangement joins TRBV29-1 to TRBJ1-6, with a possible D match to TRBD1 (6 bases). Looked up from germline, CDR1 is SQVTM and CDR2 is ANQGSEA. CDR3 size: 13 residues.

Concerning this clonotype: One end of the junction fails to match germline, which may point to a read error. This chain connects TRBV12-3 or TRBV12-4 to TRBJ2-7; D call uncertain. CDR3 length: 12 amino acids. CDR3 residues: CASRNGVYEQYF. The CDR3 region has the DNA TGTGCCAGCAGGAATGGGGTGTACGAGCAATACTTC.

On this clonotype itself: A much larger clone lies a single base off, so this may be a read error. The V call is TRBV6-2 or TRBV6-3, the J call TRBJ2-2; 11 nucleotides agree with TRBD1. Germline V lookup: CDR1 MNHEY, CDR2 SVGEGT. The CDR3 sequence is 16 residues long. The CDR3 is CASRVRTGGDTGEQFF. The CDR3 nucleotides are TGTGCCAGCAGAGTCAGGACAGGGGGCGACACCGGGGAGCAGTTTTTT.

Points on this clonotype: A read error is possible here, since a much larger clone lies one base away. The chain carries TRBV5-4 and TRBJ2-2, with 9 bases matching TRBD1. The CDR3 loop spans 17 amino acids. Per germline, CDR1 SGHNT and CDR2 YYREEE (reference sequence). Unmatched junction bases numbered 13, after V lost 3 bases and J lost 7 bases. Here the CDR3 DNA reads TGTGCCAGCAGCTCGAAGGCACAGGGGGCCAGGGGCGGGGAGCTGTTTTTT. Translated: CASSSKAQGARGGELFF.

CDR3 sequence (DNA): TGTGCCAGCAGCCCCGACACAGAGAGCTCCTACGAGCAGTACTTC. It specifies CASSPDTESSYEQYF. The rearrangement uses TRBV5-5 and TRBJ2-7; D remains unclear. This CDR3 contains 15 residues. Germline assignment: CDR1 SGHKS and CDR2 YYEKEE (reference sequence). Deletions cut 4 bases from V and 0 bases from J, with 14 bases between.

Note on this clonotype: One base away lies a much larger clone, so this may be a sequencing read error. This chain uses TRBV29-1 with TRBJ1-1; the D gene is possibly TRBD1 (5 bases). Germline V CDR1 and CDR2: SQVTM, ANQGSEA. This CDR3 is built from 15 residues. CDR3 sequence reads: CSVVPQGSVNTETFF. CDR3 nucleotides: TGCAGCGTTGTACCTCAGGGTTCGGTGAACACTGAAACTTTCTTT.

Points on this clonotype: A read error may be the cause here, since a much bigger clone is one base away. This chain connects TRBV29-1 to TRBJ2-1; D gene unclear. The CDR3 is made up of 11 amino acids. V was clipped by 4 bases and J by 8 bases, with 9 bases between them. CDR1 is SQVTM, CDR2 ANQGSEA, per germline. CDR3 nucleotides: TGCAGCGTTGCTACAGTGGATGAGCAGTTCTTC. Protein sequence: CSVATVDEQFF.

At least ten counts were recorded for this clonotype. The chain couples TRBV29-1 to TRBJ2-1, with TRBD2 matching over 13 bases. V shed 7 bases, J shed 7 bases, and the junction held 7 bases outside the gene matches. This CDR3 spans 14 amino acids. The germline gives CDR1 SQVTM, CDR2 ANQGSEA. Here the CDR3 reads CSARLAGGRNEQFF. DNA of the CDR3: TGCAGCGCAAGACTAGCGGGAGGTCGGAATGAGCAGTTCTTC.